Listed below are T cell receptor beta chains from one sample, sequenced in a study of CXCR3-negative and CXCR3-positive naive CD8 T cells. After re-calling the 5' RACE reads, TCRdb lists one entry per CDR3 protein, DNA absent. In total, the table holds about 150,000 distinct CDR3 sequences. Sequencing used naive CXCR3+ CD8+ T cells from blood. These receptors all come from a human donor in good health. Some clones in this sample may be carry-over from other donors' samples. Both conserved end residues are part of each CDR3.

v_gene	j_gene	CDR3aa
TRBV14	TRBJ2-1	CASSPGFLQVSYNEQFF
TRBV29-1	TRBJ1-1	CSLDDGAEAFF
TRBV28	TRBJ2-7	CASSLQRRVYEQYF
TRBV11-3	TRBJ2-2	CASSSDRVNTGELFF
TRBV20-1	TRBJ2-1	CSARDPLRGSDYNEQFF
TRBV7-6	TRBJ2-7	CASSLEARAGAYEQYF
TRBV15	TRBJ1-1	CATSRHGEGTEAFF
TRBV7-9	TRBJ2-7	CASSLGVHYEQYF
TRBV29-1	TRBJ1-2	CSVEVGGGETYGYTF
TRBV27	TRBJ1-5	CASADRGLLRQPQHF
TRBV6-6	TRBJ2-3	CASSYHGVTDTQYF
TRBV12-3/TRBV12-4	TRBJ1-5	CASSISDQPQHF
TRBV12-3/TRBV12-4	TRBJ2-1	CASSLLHPSGAYNEQFF
TRBV5-1	TRBJ2-1	CASSLVAGGRENEQFF
TRBV7-9	TRBJ1-5	CASSPWDSSQPQHF
TRBV24-1	TRBJ2-4	CATSVGDIQYF
TRBV7-8	TRBJ2-2	CASSLVGLGELFF
TRBV29-1	TRBJ2-7	CSVEGQAYEQYF
TRBV2	TRBJ2-7	CASSRGAPYERYF
TRBV7-2	TRBJ2-6	CASRGSGANVLTF
TRBV10-3	TRBJ2-3	CAIQGTSTDTQYF
TRBV28	TRBJ2-5	CASSFFAGSQETQYF
TRBV28	TRBJ2-7	CASSIYAGALTFEQYF